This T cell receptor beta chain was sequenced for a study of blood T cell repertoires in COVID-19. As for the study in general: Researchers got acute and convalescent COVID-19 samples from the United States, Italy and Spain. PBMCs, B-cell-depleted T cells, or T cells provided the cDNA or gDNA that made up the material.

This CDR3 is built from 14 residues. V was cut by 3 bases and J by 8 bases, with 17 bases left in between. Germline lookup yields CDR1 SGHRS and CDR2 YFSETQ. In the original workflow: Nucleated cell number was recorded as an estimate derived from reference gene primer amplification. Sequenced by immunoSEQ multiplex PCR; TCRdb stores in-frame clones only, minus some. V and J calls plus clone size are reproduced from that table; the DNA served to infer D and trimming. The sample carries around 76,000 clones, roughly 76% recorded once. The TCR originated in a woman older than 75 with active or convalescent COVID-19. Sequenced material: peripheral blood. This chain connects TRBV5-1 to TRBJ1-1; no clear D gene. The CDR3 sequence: CASSSGEGIKEAFF. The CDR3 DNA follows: TGCGCCAGCAGCTCAGGCGAGGGAATAAAAGAAGCTTTCTTT.